The sequence of this T cell receptor (beta chain) was determined in a study of blood T cells in healthy people across ages. On the study more broadly: Capture via template switching afforded approximately one barcoded beta molecule per two T cells. Points from the study as a whole: A roughly linear fall in TCR beta diversity per million T cells was seen with increasing age. Greater diversity and more naive CD4+ cells were seen in long-lived donors than in aged donors.

It was with a sample-barcoded 5' primer and a J-beta primer mix that a second PCR of roughly 7 to 12 cycles was run. Every single cDNA molecule received a tag from a template-switch adaptor with 12 random nucleotides. TCRdb itself ran the 5' RACE reads through MiXCR, one entry per CDR3 protein. Of 1.5 million to 2 million distinct CDR3 sequences detected, 25% to 30% appear once; the ten largest clones hold about 8%. At least ten counts were recorded for this clonotype. As yet, its antigen is unknown. The CDR3 length is 14 residues. Trimming stripped 3 bases from V and 0 bases from J, with 9 bases between. Germline CDR1 is SGHRS and CDR2 is YFSETQ.

The origin of this receptor is a woman aged 25 to 45 in good health. The sample comprised blood. This rearrangement joins TRBV5-1 to TRBJ1-2; D may be TRBD1 (5 bases). CDR3 in DNA: TGCGCCAGCAGCTCCACGACAGCTAACTATGGCTACACCTTC. It yields the protein CASSSTTANYGYTF.